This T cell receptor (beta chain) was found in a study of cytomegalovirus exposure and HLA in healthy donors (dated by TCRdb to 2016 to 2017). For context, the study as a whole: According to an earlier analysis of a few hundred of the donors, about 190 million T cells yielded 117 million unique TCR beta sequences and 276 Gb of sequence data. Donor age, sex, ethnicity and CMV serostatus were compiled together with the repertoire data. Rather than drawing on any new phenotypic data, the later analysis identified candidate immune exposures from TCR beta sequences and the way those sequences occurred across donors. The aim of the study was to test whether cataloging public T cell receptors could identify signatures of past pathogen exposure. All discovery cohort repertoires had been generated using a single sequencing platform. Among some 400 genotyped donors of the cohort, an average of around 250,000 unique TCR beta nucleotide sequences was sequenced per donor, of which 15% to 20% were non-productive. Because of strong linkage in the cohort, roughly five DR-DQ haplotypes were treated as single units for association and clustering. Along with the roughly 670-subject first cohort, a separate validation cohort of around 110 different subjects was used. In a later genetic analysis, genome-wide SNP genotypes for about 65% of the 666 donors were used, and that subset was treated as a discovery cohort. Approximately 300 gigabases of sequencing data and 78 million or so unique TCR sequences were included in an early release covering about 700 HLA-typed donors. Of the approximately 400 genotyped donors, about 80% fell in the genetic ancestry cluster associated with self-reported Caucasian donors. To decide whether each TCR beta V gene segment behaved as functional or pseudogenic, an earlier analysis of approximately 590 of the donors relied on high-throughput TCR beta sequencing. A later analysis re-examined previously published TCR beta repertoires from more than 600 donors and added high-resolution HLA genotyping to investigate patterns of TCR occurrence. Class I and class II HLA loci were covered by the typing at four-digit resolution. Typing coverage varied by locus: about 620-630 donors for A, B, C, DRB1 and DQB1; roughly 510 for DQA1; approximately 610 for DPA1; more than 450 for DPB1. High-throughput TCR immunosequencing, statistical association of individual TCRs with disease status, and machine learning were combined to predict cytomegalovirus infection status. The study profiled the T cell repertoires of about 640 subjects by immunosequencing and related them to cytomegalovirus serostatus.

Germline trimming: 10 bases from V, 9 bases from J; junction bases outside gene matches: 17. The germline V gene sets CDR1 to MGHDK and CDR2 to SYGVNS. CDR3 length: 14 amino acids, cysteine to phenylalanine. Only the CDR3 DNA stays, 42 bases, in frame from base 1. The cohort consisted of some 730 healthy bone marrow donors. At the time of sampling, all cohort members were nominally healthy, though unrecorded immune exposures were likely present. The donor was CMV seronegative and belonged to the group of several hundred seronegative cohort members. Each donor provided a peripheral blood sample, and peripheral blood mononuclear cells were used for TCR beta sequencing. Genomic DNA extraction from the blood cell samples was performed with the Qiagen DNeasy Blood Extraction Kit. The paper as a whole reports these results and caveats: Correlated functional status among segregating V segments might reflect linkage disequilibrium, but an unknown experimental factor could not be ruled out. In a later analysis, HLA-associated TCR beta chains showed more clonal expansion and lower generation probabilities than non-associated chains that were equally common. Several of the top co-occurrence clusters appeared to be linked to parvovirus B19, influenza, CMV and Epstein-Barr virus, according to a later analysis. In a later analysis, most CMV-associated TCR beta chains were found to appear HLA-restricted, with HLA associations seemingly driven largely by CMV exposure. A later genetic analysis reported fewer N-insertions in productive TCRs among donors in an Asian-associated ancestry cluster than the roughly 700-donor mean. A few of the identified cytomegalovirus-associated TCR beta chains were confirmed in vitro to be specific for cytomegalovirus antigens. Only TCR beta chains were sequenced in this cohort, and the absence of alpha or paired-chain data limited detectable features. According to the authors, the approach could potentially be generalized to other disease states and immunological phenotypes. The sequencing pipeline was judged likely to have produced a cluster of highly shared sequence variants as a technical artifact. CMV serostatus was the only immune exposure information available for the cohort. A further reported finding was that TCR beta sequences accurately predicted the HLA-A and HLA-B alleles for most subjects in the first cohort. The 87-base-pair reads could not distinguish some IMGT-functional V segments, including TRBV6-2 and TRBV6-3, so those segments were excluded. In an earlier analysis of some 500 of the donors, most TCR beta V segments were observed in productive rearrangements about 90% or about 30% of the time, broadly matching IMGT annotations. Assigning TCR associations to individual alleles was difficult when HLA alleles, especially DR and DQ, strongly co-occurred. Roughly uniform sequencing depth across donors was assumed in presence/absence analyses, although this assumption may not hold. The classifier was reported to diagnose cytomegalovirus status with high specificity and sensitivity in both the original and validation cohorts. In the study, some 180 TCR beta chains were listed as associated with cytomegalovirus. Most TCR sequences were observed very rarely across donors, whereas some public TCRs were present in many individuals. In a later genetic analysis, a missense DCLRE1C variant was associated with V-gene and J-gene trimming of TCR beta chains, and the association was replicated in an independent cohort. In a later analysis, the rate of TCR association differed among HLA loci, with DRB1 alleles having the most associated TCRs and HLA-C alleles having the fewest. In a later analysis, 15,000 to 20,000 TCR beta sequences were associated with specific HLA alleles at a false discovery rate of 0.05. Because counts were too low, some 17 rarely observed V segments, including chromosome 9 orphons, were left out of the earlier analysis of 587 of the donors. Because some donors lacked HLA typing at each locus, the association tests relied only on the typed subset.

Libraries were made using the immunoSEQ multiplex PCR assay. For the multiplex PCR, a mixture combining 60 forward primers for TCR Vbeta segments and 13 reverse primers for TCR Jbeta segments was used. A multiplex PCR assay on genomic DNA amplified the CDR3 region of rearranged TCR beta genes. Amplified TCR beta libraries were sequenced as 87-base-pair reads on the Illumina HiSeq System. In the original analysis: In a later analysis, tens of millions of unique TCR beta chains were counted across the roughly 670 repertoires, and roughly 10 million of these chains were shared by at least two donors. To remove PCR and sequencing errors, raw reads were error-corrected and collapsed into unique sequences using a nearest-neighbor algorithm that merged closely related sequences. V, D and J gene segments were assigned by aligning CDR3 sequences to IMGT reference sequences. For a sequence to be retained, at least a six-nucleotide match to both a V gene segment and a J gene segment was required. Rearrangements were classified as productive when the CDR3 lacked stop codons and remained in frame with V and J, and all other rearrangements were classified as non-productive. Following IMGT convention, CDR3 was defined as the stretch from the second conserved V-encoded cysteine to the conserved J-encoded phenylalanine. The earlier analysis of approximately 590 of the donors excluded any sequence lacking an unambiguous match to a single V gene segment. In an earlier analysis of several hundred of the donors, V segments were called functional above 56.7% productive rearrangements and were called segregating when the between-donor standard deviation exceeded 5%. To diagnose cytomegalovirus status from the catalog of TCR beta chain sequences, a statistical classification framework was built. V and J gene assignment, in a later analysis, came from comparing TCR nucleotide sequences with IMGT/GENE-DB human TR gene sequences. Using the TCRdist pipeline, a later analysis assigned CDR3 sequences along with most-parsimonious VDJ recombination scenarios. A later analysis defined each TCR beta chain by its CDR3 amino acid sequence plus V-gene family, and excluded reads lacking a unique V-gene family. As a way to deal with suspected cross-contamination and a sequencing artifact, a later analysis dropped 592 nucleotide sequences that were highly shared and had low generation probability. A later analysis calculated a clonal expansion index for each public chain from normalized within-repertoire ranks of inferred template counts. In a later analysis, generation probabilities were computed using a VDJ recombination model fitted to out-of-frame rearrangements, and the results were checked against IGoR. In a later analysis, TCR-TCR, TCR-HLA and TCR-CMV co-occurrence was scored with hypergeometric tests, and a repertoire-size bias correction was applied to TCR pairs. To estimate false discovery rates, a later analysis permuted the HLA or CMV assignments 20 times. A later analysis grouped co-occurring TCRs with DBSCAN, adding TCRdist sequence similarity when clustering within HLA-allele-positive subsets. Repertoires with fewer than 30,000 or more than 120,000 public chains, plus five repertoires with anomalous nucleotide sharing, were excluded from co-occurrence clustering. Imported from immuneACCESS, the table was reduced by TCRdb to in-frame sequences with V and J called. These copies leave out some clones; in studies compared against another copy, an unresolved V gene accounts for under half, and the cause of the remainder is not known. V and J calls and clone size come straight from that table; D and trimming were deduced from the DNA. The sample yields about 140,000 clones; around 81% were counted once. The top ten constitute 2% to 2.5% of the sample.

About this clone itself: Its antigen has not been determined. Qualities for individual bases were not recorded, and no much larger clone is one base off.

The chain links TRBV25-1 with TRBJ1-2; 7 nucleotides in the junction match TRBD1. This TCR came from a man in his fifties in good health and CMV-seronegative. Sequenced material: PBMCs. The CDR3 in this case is CATSTGGQDLSYTF. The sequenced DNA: TGTGCCACTTCTACGGGCGGACAGGACCTGAGCTACACCTTC.